The 10 T cell receptor beta chains below were found in one sample sequenced in a study of control samples from healthy donors and cancer patients. Measured with immunoSEQ multiplex PCR; TCRdb has only the in-frame clones, and not every one. The sample has 60,000 to 100,000 clones; 89% are singletons. The material sequenced was blood. These receptors all come from a man aged 50-60 years in good health.

This sequence joins TRBV5-1 and TRBJ1-3; D uncertain. Germline V gives CDR1 SGHRS, CDR2 YFSETQ. The CDR3 has 13 amino acids. The V end lost 4 bases, the J end lost 1 base, and 6 bases lay between the germline ends. The CDR3 DNA reads as TGCGCCAGCAGCCCATCATCTGGAAACACCATATATTTT. This translates into CASSPSSGNTIYF. The variable domain in full, with the rest retrieved from reference TRBV5-1 and TRBJ1-3, is KAGVTQTPRYLIKTRGQQVTLSCSPISGHRSVSWYQQTPGQGLQFLFEYFSETQRNKGNFPGRFSGRQFSNSRSEMNVSTLELGDSALYLCASSPSSGNTIYFGEGSWLTVV.

V usage is TRBV7-9 and J usage is TRBJ2-6; D uncertain. This CDR3 is built from 14 residues. CDR1 and CDR2 (germline): SEHNR, FQNEAQ (reference sequence). The ends were cut back, 5 bases at V and 4 bases at J, with 9 bases in the middle. The CDR3 nucleotides are TGTGCCAGCAGCCGAAGTAGGGGGGCCAACGTCCTGACTTTC. This gives the protein CASSRSRGANVLTF.

This chain connects TRBV20-1 to TRBJ1-4, with no clear D. Between the trimmed V and J ends, which lost 5 bases and 3 bases, there was a span of 4 bases. This CDR3 has 11 amino acids. Per the germline V gene, CDR1 is DFQATT and CDR2 is SNEGSKA (reference sequence). CDR3 protein: CSAGPNEKLFF. The CDR3 coding sequence is TGCAGTGCTGGACCTAATGAAAAACTGTTTTTT.

This clone was seen more than once but under ten times. V gene TRBV19 combines with J gene TRBJ1-1; no reliable D call. V lost 1 base and J 1 base, leaving 4 bases between the germline ends. The germline V gene encodes CDR1 LNHDA and CDR2 SQIVND (reference sequence). The CDR3 sequence is 13 residues long. The DNA of the CDR3 is TGTGCCAGTAGTATAGTCAGGAACACTGAAGCTTTCTTT. The encoded protein is CASSIVRNTEAFF.

CDR3 region: CASTPTGVPRLSYGYTF. CDR3 sequence (DNA): TGTGCCAGCACCCCAACAGGGGTCCCAAGACTTTCCTATGGCTACACCTTC. V gene TRBV6-2 or TRBV6-3 combines with J gene TRBJ1-2; 7 positions agree with TRBD1. Per germline, CDR1 MNHEY and CDR2 SVGEGT. V lost 7 bases, J lost 4 bases, and 18 bases stayed unmatched. The CDR3 is made up of 17 amino acids.

This clone occurred once. The chain is built from TRBV5-1 and TRBJ2-3, with D possibly TRBD2 on 6 matching bases. From germline, CDR1 is SGHRS and CDR2 YFSETQ. V shed 4 bases and J shed 2 bases, with 17 bases lying between them. The CDR3 loop spans 16 amino acids. This CDR3 reads CASSGEGTSFTDTQYF. As DNA, the CDR3 is TGCGCCAGCAGCGGTGAAGGGACTTCGTTCACAGATACGCAGTATTTT.

V is TRBV7-9 and J is TRBJ2-7; D remains unclear. The CDR3 length is 13 residues. CDR1 and CDR2 (germline): SEHNR, FQNEAQ (reference sequence). Trimming took off 5 bases at V and 0 bases at J, with 8 bases between the two ends. The DNA of the CDR3 is TGTGCCAGCAGCCCACTTGTCTCCTACGAGCAGTACTTC. It codes for CASSPLVSYEQYF.

The chain employs TRBV7-2 and TRBJ1-1; perhaps TRBD1 as D (6 bases). The ends were cut back, 6 bases at V and 1 base at J, with 9 bases in the middle. The CDR3 spans 13 residues. CDR1 is SGHTA and CDR2 is FQGNSA in the germline V gene. The CDR3 DNA reads TGTGCCAGCAGAGGGGGTGCGAACACTGAAGCTTTCTTT. Translating it yields CASRGGANTEAFF.

The chain couples TRBV27 to TRBJ1-1; D possibly corresponds to TRBD1 (5 bases). CDR1 is MNHEY and CDR2 is SMNVEV in the germline V gene (reference sequence). The CDR3 is 13 residues long. V lost 3 bases to trimming and J lost 6 bases, with 11 bases between them. The CDR3 bases are TGTGCCAGCAGTTTTGGGGGAGACGCTGAAGCTTTCTTT. Residues: CASSFGGDAEAFF.

J is TRBJ1-1 and V is TRBV11-3; no firm D call. Trimming left V 1 base short and J 0 bases short, with 3 bases between. CDR3 length: 13 residues. CDR1 and CDR2 (germline): SGHNT, YENEEA. The CDR3 coding sequence is TGTGCCAGCAGCTTAGCAGTGAACACTGAAGCTTTCTTT. Its translation is CASSLAVNTEAFF.